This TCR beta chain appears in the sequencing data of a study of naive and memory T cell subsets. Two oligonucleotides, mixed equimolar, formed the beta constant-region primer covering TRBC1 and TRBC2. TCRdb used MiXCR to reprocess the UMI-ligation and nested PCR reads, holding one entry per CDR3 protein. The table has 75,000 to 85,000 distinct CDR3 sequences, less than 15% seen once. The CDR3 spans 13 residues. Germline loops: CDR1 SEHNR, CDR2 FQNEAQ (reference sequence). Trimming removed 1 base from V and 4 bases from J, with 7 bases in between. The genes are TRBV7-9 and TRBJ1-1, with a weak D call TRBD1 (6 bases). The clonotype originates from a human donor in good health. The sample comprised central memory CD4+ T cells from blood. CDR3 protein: CASSLEGGTEAFF. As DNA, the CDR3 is TGTGCCAGCAGCTTAGAAGGGGGCACTGAAGCTTTCTTT.